Presented here are 18 T cell receptor beta chains from one specimen sequenced in a study of graft-versus-host responses after intestinal transplantation. Profiling relied on immunoSEQ multiplex PCR, and the TCRdb table lists in-frame clones only, not all of them. The sample has about 51,000 clones; around 92% are singletons. These TCRs are of unknown antigen specificity. Sequencing used unstimulated CD4+ T cells sorted from spleen or lymph node cells, obtained before transplant. These receptors all come from a human donor who was the organ donor for an intestinal transplant.

A note on this clone: Other DNA sequences in this specimen translate into the identical CDR3. CDR3 in amino acids: CASRLLTGMDYGYTF. For the CDR3, the DNA is TGTGCCAGCAGACTACTGACAGGGATGGACTATGGCTACACCTTC. This rearrangement joins TRBV6-1 to TRBJ1-2; TRBD1 matches at 7 bases. The germline V gene encodes CDR1 MNHNS and CDR2 SASEGT. Trimming at V came to 6 bases and at J to 3 bases, leaving 10 bases not matched to a gene. The CDR3 contains 15 residues.

The J gene is TRBJ2-7, the V gene TRBV7-2; 7 positions match TRBD1. There are 14 residues in the CDR3. V shed 4 bases, J shed 4 bases, and the junction held 7 bases outside the gene matches. Germline V gene sequence: CDR1 SGHTA, CDR2 FQGNSA. The chain's CDR3 is CASSSGQSGYEQYF. CDR3 bases: TGTGCCAGCAGCTCGGGACAGTCCGGATACGAGCAGTACTTC.

This chain uses TRBV19 with TRBJ1-2; weak D call: TRBD1 (6 bases). Trimming pared 6 bases from V and 4 bases from J, leaving 12 bases between. The CDR3 is made up of 13 amino acids. Germline CDR1 LNHDA, CDR2 SQIVND (reference sequence). The CDR3 protein is CASRPKQGYGYTF. The DNA for the CDR3 is TGTGCCAGTAGGCCAAAACAGGGCTATGGCTACACCTTC.

This clone was seen a few times. The J gene is TRBJ2-2, the V gene TRBV2, with TRBD1 matching 8 bases. The CDR3 has 14 amino acids. The germline gives CDR1 SNHLY, CDR2 FYNNEI. The V and J ends lost 7 bases and 3 bases, in that order; junction bases with no gene match: 4. The CDR3 protein is CASNGQGDTGELFF. CDR3 nucleotides: TGTGCCAGCAATGGACAGGGTGACACCGGGGAGCTGTTTTTT.

The V and J genes are TRBV7-8 and TRBJ2-3, with 12 bases identical to TRBD2. The CDR3 consists of 16 residues. Looked up from germline, CDR1 is SGHVS and CDR2 is FQNEAQ. With V trimmed by 1 base and J by 9 bases, 8 bases remained unmatched. CDR3 nucleotides: TGTGCCAGCAGCTTAGTCCTAGCGGGAGGGTGGAACACGCAGTATTTT. Encoded protein: CASSLVLAGGWNTQYF.

This clone has just one count. The gene calls are TRBV28 and TRBJ1-2; D ambiguous. The germline V gene has CDR1 MDHEN and CDR2 SYDVKM. V gave up 2 bases and J gave up 4 bases, with 8 bases separating them. The CDR3 runs 13 residues. The CDR3 coding sequence is TGTGCCAGCAGTTTAGTGGGGAGCTATGGCTACACCTTC. Translating it yields CASSLVGSYGYTF.

The chain has TRBV11-2 and TRBJ2-5, with TRBD2 as a possible D gene (6 bases). The assigned J gene may be wrong: the sequence end matches TRBJ2-7 better. This CDR3 region has 16 residues. In germline, CDR1 is SGHAT, CDR2 FQNNGV. CDR3 region: CASSLGYGGRMAEQYF. The CDR3 region has the DNA TGTGCCAGCAGCTTAGGTTATGGAGGGAGGATGGCCGAGCAGTACTTC.

V is TRBV27 and J is TRBJ2-1; TRBD2 aligns across 7 bases. Germline values: CDR1 MNHEY, CDR2 SMNVEV (reference sequence). This CDR3 spans 14 amino acids. With V trimmed by 6 bases and J by 2 bases, 4 bases remained unmatched. The CDR3 is CASRAGAAYNEQFF. In DNA form, the CDR3 reads TGTGCCAGCAGGGCGGGAGCAGCCTACAATGAGCAGTTCTTC.

About this clone: The identical CDR3 is also encoded by other nucleotide sequences in the sample. This chain joins TRBV5-4 and TRBJ2-5, with D perhaps matching TRBD2 (5 bases). V gave up 3 bases and J gave up 5 bases, with 14 bases separating them. CDR1 SGHNT and CDR2 YYREEE come from the germline V gene (reference sequence). CDR3 size: 14 residues. The CDR3 loop reads CASSSTSAPETQYF. In nucleotides, the CDR3 is TGTGCCAGCAGCTCCACTAGTGCTCCGGAGACCCAGTACTTC.

This chain joins TRBV6-4 and TRBJ2-3; 9 bases fit TRBD2. Germline lookup yields CDR1 MRHNA and CDR2 SNTAGT. This CDR3 is built from 12 residues. V was pared by 2 bases and J by 15 bases, with 6 bases of the junction left unmatched. The CDR3 loop is CASSDGLAGIYF. CDR3 in DNA: TGTGCCAGCAGTGACGGTCTAGCGGGGATCTATTTT.

The DNA for the CDR3 is TGTGCCAGCAGTTCCCCGGGAGGCAACTATGGCTACACCTTC. Its protein product is CASSSPGGNYGYTF. This chain connects TRBV28 to TRBJ1-2; unclear D gene. From germline, CDR1 is MDHEN and CDR2 SYDVKM. This CDR3 is 14 amino acids long. The V gene lost 4 bases and the J gene lost 2 bases, with 11 bases spanning the gap.

The CDR3 is CASSLDREGGYEQYF. CDR3 coding DNA: TGTGCCAGCAGCTTAGACAGGGAAGGAGGCTACGAGCAGTACTTC. This chain connects TRBV5-8 to TRBJ2-7; TRBD1 agrees at 7 bases. The V segment lost 2 bases and the J segment 3 bases; nucleotides outside the gene matches: 8. In germline, CDR1 is SGHTS, CDR2 YDEGEE. CDR3 length: 15 residues. Supplemented by reference TRBV5-8 and TRBJ2-7, the full variable domain reads EAGVTQSPTHLIKTRGQQATLRCSPISGHTSVYWYQQALGLGLQFLLWYDEGEERNRGNFPPRFSGRQFPNYSSELNVNALELEDSALYLCASSLDREGGYEQYFGPGTRLTVT.

J is TRBJ2-5 and V is TRBV2; weak D call: TRBD1 (5 bases). The CDR3 has 13 amino acids. Germline CDR1 SNHLY, CDR2 FYNNEI. V lost 6 bases and J lost 1, with 9 bases in between. The CDR3 bases are TGTGCCAGCAGGTCGCAGGGCCAAGAGACCCAGTACTTC. Its protein is CASRSQGQETQYF.

The V gene is TRBV13, the J gene TRBJ2-7; D remains ambiguous. V was trimmed by 1 base and J by 3 bases, leaving 10 bases between them. The CDR3 is 14 amino acids. CDR1 is PRHDT, CDR2 FYEKMQ, per germline (reference sequence). The CDR3 protein is CASSLEDGGYEQYF. CDR3 in DNA: TGTGCCAGCAGCTTAGAAGATGGCGGCTACGAGCAGTACTTC.

Concerning this clone: This CDR3 is also generated by other DNA sequences in the sample. The V call is TRBV4-1, the J call TRBJ1-2; 11 bases align to TRBD1. Germline CDR1 MGHRA, CDR2 YSYEKL. Trimming at V came to 1 base and at J to 8 bases, leaving 6 bases not matched to a gene. This CDR3 region has 15 residues. CDR3 region: CASSQGGQGGSGYTF. In nucleotides, the CDR3 is TGCGCCAGCAGCCAAGGGGGACAGGGGGGGAGCGGCTACACCTTC.

This clone was seen only once. The chain has TRBV27 and TRBJ2-7; TRBD2 matches at 8 bases. The junction had 6 bases not matched to a gene; V was cut back by 2 bases and J by 6 bases. This CDR3 spans 14 amino acids. Germline V gives CDR1 MNHEY, CDR2 SMNVEV (reference sequence). CDR3 protein: CASSLNSGISEQYF. The CDR3 nucleotides are TGTGCCAGCAGTTTAAATAGCGGGATCAGCGAGCAGTACTTC.

This CDR3 is CSGATGWDEKLFF. CDR3 bases: TGCAGCGGGGCGACAGGGTGGGATGAAAAACTGTTTTTT. The chain combines TRBV29-1 with TRBJ1-4; 7 nucleotides match TRBD1. The trim removed 7 bases at V and 6 bases at J, leaving 8 bases unmatched. This CDR3 has 13 residues. Per the germline V gene, CDR1 is SQVTM and CDR2 is ANQGSEA.

A remark on this clone: The identical CDR3 is also encoded by other nucleotide sequences in the sample. The chain recombines TRBV5-6 with TRBJ1-1; TRBD1 is a possible D gene (5 bases). The V gene's germline CDR1 is SGHDT and CDR2 YYEEEE. The V end was cut by 4 bases, the J end by 4 bases, with 14 bases between. There are 14 residues in the CDR3. CDR3 sequence reads: CASSPTGRGTEAFF. DNA for the CDR3: TGTGCCAGCAGCCCCACTGGAAGGGGCACTGAAGCTTTCTTT.